The clone carrying this T cell receptor beta chain appeared many times. The antigen remains unidentified. In the original processing: The distant-metastasis classifier for papillary thyroid cancer was built from CDR3 differences across clinicopathological groups. TCRdb reassembled clones from the PCR reads with MiXCR. V and J calls and clone size were set by TCRdb, not the authors. The top ten clones hold around 20% of a sample with around 20,000 clones, roughly 15% of them seen once. This entry is derived from a study of metastatic and nonmetastatic thyroid tumors. About the research overall: Repertoires from malignant and benign thyroid patients were compared across blood and tumor or nodule tissue. Study findings and constraints: A significant increase in TCR beta diversity was reportedly seen in malignant thyroid tumors relative to benign nodules, in blood and tumor.

Among the patients, none had received any treatment before thyroid surgery. There are 12 residues in the CDR3. Trimming shortened V by 5 bases and J by 7 bases, and 9 bases separated the two germline ends. Germline CDR1 reads SEHNR; CDR2 reads FQNEAQ (reference sequence). The receptor's source is a male donor with papillary thyroid cancer or a benign thyroid nodule (not recorded which). Some clones in this sample may be carry-over from other donors' samples. Material for sequencing was blood. The genes are TRBV7-9 and TRBJ2-1; a weak D match, TRBD1 (6 bases). The DNA of the CDR3 is TGTGCCAGCAGCGAGGGGGTGAATGAGCAGTTCTTC. Protein: CASSEGVNEQFF.